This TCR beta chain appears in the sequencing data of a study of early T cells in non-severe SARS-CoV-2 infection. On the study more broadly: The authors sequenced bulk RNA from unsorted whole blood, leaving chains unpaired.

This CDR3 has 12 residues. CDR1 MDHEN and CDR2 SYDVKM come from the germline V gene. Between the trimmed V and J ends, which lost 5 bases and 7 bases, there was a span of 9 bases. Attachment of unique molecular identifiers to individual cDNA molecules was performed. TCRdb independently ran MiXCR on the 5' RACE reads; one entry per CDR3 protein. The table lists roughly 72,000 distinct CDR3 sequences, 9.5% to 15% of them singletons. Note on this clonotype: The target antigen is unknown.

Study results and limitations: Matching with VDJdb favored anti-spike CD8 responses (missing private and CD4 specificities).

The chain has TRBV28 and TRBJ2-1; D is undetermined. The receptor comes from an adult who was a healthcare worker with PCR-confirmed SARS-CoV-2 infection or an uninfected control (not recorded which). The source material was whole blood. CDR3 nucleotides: TGTGCCAGCAGTCTCCGTCAGAATGAGCAGTTCTTC. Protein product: CASSLRQNEQFF.